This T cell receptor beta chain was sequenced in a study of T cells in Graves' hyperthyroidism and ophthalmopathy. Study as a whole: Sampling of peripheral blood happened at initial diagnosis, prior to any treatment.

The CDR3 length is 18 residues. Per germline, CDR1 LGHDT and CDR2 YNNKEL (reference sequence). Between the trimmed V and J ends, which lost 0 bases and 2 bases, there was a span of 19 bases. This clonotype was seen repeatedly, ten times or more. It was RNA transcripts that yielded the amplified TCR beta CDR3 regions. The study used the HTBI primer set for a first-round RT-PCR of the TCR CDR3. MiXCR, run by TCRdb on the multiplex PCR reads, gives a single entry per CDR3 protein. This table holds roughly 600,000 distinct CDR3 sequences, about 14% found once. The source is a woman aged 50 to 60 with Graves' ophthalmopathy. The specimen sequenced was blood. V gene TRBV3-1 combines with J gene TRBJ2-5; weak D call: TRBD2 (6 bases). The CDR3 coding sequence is TGTGCCAGCAGCCAAGAGTTTGCGGGACTCCAGCCTCAAGAGACCCAGTACTTC. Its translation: CASSQEFAGLQPQETQYF.